Shown below are 7 T cell receptor beta chains from a single sample sequenced in a study of human T cells and chemical hapten exposure. The time point denotes: pre-sensitization, week 0. Described treatment: therapeutic diphenylcyclopropenone sensitization with weekly scalp DPC. Using its own MiXCR run on the RACE reads, TCRdb lists one record per CDR3 protein. There are 350,000 to 400,000 distinct CDR3 sequences in the sample; 4.5% to 6% occur only once, and 2.5% to 3% lies in the top ten. Sequenced here: whole blood, sampled in connection with sensitization to the hapten diphenylcyclopropenone (DPC). These TCRs come from a woman aged 45 to 65 with alopecia areata. Some clones in this sample may be carry-over from other donors' samples.

This clonotype has ten or more counts. The chain is built from TRBV29-1 and TRBJ2-1; perhaps TRBD2 as D (6 bases). The germline V gene has CDR1 SQVTM and CDR2 ANQGSEA. The ends were cut back, 1 base at V and 0 bases at J, with 13 bases in the middle. The CDR3 consists of 16 residues. Here the CDR3 DNA reads TGCAGCGTTGAAGCGGGAGATAGGAGCTCCTACAATGAGCAGTTCTTC. Translating it yields CSVEAGDRSSYNEQFF.

This clonotype has at least ten counts. CDR3 region: CASSEFKGSTDTQYF. CDR3 DNA sequence: TGTGCCAGCAGTGAATTTAAGGGGTCCACAGATACGCAGTATTTT. The chain is built from TRBV25-1 and TRBJ2-3; tentatively, D is TRBD1 (5 bases). CDR1 and CDR2 from the germline V gene are MGHDK and SYGVNS. The CDR3 loop spans 15 amino acids. V dropped 1 base and J dropped 2 bases, with 10 bases sitting between them. Combining the CDR3 with reference TRBV25-1 and TRBJ2-3 gives the whole variable domain EADIYQTPRYLVIGTGKKITLECSQTMGHDKMYWYQQDPGMELHLIHYSYGVNSTEKGDLSSESTVSRIRTEHFPLTLESARPSHTSQYLCASSEFKGSTDTQYFGPGTRLTVL.

About this clonotype itself: A read error may explain this, as a much larger clone is one base away. This chain uses TRBV5-5 with TRBJ2-3; tentative D call: TRBD1 (5 bases). The J call may be faulty, since TRBJ1-5 better matches the DNA end. The germline CDR1 and CDR2 sequences are SGHKS and YYEKEE (reference sequence). The CDR3 covers 16 residues. Written as DNA, the CDR3 is TGTGCCAGCAGCCCAGAAACACCCGGACACACAGATACGCAGCATTTT. It yields the protein CASSPETPGHTDTQHF.

This clonotype appeared many times. The J gene is TRBJ1-6, the V gene TRBV4-1, with D unclear. The length of the CDR3 is 15 residues. Trimming took off 0 bases at V and 5 bases at J, with 8 bases between the two ends. Germline-derived CDR1 and CDR2 are MGHRA and YSYEKL. The CDR3: CASSQDQRDNSPLHF. The CDR3 DNA follows: TGCGCCAGCAGCCAAGATCAGAGGGATAATTCACCCCTCCACTTT.

This clonotype was counted only a few times. This chain connects TRBV29-1 to TRBJ1-4; D is unresolved. This CDR3 contains 11 residues. Trimming cost V 7 bases and J 8 bases, with 11 bases left between them. CDR1 is SQVTM and CDR2 is ANQGSEA in the germline V gene. CDR3 in DNA: TGCAGCGGGCGGACGGGAGAAAAACTGTTTTTT. Protein sequence: CSGRTGEKLFF.

The J gene is TRBJ1-1, the V gene TRBV3-1, with a possible D match to TRBD1 (5 bases). V was shortened by 3 bases and J by 10 bases, with 18 bases between the two germline ends. The length of the CDR3 is 14 residues. The germline V gene has CDR1 LGHDT and CDR2 YNNKEL (reference sequence). For the CDR3, the DNA is TGTGCCAGCAGCCAGGTCGGGGACCGCGAGCCAGCTTTCTTT. Translated: CASSQVGDREPAFF.

The V gene is TRBV7-2, the J gene TRBJ1-4; a possible D gene is TRBD1 (5 bases). This CDR3 has 18 amino acids. Germline V CDR1 and CDR2: SGHTA, FQGNSA. Trimming stripped 3 bases from V and 0 bases from J, with 17 bases between. The CDR3 is CASSLSLDIVATNEKLFF. Here the CDR3 DNA reads TGTGCCAGCAGCTTGTCTCTGGACATTGTTGCAACTAATGAAAAACTGTTTTTT. Combining the CDR3 with reference TRBV7-2 and TRBJ1-4 gives the whole variable domain GAGVSQSPSNKVTEKGKDVELRCDPISGHTALYWYRQSLGQGLEFLIYFQGNSAPDKSGLPSDRFSAERTGGSVSTLTIQRTQQEDSAVYLCASSLSLDIVATNEKLFFGSGTQLSVL.